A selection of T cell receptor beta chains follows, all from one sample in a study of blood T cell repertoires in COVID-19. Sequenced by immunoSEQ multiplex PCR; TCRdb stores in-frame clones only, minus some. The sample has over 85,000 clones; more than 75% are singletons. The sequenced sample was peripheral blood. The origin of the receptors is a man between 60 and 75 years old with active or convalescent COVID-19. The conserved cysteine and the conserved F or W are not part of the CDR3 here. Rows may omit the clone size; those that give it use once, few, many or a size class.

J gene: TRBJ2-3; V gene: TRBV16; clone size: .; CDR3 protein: ASSQNRTGFHTDTQY
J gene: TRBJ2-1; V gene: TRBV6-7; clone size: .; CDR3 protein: ASSYRLAGGPLSSYNEQF
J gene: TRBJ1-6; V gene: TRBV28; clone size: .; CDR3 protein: ASSRQGVGSPLH
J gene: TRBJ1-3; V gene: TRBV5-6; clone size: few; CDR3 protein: ASSLGQGYGNTIY
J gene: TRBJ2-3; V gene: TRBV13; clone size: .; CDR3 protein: ASSGEADTQY
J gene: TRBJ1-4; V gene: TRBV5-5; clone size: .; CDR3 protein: ASSLQGAEEKLF
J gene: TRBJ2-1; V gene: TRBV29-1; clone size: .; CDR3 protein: SVAGLAGGVLANEQF
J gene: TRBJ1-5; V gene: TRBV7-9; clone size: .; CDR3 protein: ASSSSEWDRAH
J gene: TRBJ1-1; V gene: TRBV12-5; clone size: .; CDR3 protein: ASGLVQGPIEAF
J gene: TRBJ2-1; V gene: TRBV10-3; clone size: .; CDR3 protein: AISLAGGNKNEQF
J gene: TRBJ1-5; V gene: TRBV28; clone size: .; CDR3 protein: ASTSPLGTNQPQH
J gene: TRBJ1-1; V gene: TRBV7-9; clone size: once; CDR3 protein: ASSLDRTNTEAF
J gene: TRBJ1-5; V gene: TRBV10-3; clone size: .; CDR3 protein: AISERDRGQQPQH
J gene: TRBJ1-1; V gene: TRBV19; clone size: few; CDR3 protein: ASTLGGVNTEAF
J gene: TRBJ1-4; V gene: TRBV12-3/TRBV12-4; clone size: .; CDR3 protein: ATRGSSHEKLF
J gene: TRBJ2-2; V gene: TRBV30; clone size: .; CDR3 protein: AWSIGTSGRTGELF
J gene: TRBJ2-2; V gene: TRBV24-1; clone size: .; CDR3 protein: ATSDPLGRGYTGELF
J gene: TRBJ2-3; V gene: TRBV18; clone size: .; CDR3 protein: ASSTTRGLAGITDTQY
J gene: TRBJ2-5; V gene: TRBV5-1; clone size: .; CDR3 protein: ASSYGLAGEEETQY
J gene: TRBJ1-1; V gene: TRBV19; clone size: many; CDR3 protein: ASSAYPTGGMNTEAF
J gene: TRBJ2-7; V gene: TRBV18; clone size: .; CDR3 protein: ASSQRGQGLSYEQY
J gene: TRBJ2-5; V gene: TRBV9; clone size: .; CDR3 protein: ASSVDSGRGETQY
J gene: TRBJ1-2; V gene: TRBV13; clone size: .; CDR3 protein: ASSLGRVGYGYT
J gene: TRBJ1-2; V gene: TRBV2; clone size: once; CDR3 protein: ASSPTGLLYGYT
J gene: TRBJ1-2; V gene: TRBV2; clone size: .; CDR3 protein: ASSLDRAANYGYT
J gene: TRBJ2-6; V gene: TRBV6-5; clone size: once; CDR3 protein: ASSPTTGANVLT
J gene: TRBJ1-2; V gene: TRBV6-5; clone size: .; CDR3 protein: ASSYSPGTTLRGYT
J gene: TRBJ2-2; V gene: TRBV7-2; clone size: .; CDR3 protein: ASSLDGTNTGELF
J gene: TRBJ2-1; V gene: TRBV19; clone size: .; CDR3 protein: ASSITRASGNNEQF
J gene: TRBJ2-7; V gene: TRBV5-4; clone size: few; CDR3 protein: ASSAGTGGAEQY
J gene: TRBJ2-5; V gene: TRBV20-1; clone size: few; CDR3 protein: SASDRLHGSQETQY
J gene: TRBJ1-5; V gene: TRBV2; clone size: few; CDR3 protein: ASRPFVTGNQPQH
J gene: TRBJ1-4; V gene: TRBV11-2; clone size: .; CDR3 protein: ASTTTGSGEKLF
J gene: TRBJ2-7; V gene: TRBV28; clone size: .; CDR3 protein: ASSSTGIGYEQY
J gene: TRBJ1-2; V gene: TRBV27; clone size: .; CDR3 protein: ASSLQGTNGYT
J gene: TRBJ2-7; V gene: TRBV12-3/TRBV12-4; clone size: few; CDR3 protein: ASSLSVAYEQY
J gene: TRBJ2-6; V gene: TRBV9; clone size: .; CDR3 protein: ASSVGQGAGANVLT
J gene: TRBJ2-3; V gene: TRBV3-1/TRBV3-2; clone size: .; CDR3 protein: ASSPTLGWGTDTQY
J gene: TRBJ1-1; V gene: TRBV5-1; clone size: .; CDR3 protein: ASRISNTEAF
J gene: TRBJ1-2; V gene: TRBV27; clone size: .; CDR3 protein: ASSLGQAYGYT
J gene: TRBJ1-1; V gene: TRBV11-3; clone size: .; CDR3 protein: ASSSKPNTEAF
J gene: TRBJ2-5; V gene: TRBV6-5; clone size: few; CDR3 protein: ASRELAGAETQY
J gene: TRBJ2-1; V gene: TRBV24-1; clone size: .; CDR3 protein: ATSDRTDSSYNEQF
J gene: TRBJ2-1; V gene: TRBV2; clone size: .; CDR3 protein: AGRGSGSNEQF
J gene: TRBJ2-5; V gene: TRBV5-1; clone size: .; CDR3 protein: ASSLDRGTGLMETQY
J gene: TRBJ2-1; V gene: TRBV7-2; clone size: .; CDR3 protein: ASSLALSGTSGFNEQF
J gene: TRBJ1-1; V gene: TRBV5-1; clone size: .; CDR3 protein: ASKSLGENTEAF
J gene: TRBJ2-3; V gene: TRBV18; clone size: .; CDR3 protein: ASSPRSSGIITDTQY
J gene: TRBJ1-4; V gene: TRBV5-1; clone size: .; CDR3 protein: ASSLAGRVIEKLF
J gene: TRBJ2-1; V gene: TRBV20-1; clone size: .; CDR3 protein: SASPGTSADNEQF
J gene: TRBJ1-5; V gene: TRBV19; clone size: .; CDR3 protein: ASSIRVGTENQPQH
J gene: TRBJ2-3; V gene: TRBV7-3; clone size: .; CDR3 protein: ASSDIAGGTDTQY
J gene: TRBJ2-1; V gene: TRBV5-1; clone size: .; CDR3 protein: ASSRDSPAEQF
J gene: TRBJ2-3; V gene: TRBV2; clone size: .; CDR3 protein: ASSALLAGGGDTQY
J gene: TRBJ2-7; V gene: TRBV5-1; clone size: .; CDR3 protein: ASSAGQPYEQY
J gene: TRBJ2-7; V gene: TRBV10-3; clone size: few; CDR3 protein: AISETSNGDWSYEQY
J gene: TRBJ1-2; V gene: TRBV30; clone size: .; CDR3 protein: AWSVDILYGYT
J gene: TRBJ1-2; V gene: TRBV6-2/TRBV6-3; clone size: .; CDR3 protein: ASSYRTGGNYGYT
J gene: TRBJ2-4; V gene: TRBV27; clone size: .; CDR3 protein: ATQSRGAINIQY
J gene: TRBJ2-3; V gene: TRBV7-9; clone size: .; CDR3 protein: ASSLRGQSDTQY